The clone carrying this T cell receptor beta chain was counted at least ten times. Antigen unknown. CDR3 length: 15 amino acids. The germline V and J ends were trimmed by 1 base and 2 bases, with 11 bases remaining between them. Germline V gene lookup returns CDR1 MNHNS and CDR2 SASEGT. As to time point: newly diagnosed GD, antithyroid drugs for less than 3 months. PBMCs were the source of the RNA used for TCR sequencing. This sample was included in a study of regulatory T cells in long-lasting Graves disease. Findings and limits, study-wide: Having only a small sample size may have limited accuracy. Persistent patients had a count of shared public clonotypes (under 3,000) that exceeded that of new patients (almost 1,000).

In building TCR beta libraries, iRepertoire HTBI primers were used together with Arm-PCR of CDR3 regions. In TCRdb, the multiplex PCR reads were re-called with MiXCR into one record per CDR3 protein. Altogether 530,000 or so distinct CDR3 sequences are present, 13% being singletons, with the ten largest covering roughly a tenth. This sample was shared with a second study, whose subject was T cells in Graves' hyperthyroidism and ophthalmopathy. As that report states: HTBI primers were the set used in a first-round RT-PCR of the TCR CDR3. Ophthalmopathy and stable hyperthyroidism were separated by a 13 V-J model.

V is TRBV6-1 and J is TRBJ1-2; the D is unclear. This sequence originates from a man between 25 and 39 years old with Graves disease. The source was peripheral blood mononuclear cells (PBMCs), collected at new diagnosis, from a patient treated with antithyroid drugs. The CDR3 sequence is CASSEVHGGNYGYTF. CDR3 in DNA: TGTGCCAGCAGTGAAGTCCATGGAGGGAACTATGGCTACACCTTC.